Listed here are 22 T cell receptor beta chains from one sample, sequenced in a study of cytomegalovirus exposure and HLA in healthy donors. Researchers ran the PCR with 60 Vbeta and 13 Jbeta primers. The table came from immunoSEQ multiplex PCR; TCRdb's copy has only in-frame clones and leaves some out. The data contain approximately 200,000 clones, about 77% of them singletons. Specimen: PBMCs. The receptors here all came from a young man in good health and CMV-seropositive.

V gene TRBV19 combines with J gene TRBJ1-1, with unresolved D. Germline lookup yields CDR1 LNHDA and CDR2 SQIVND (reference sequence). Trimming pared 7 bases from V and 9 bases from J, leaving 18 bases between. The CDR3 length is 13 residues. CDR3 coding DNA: TGTGCCAGTAATAGTTTGAGGTTCAAAAAAGCTTTCTTT. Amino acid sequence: CASNSLRFKKAFF. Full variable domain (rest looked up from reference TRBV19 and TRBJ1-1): DGGITQSPKYLFRKEGQNVTLSCEQNLNHDAMYWYRQDPGQGLRLIYYSQIVNDFQKGDIAEGYSVSREKKESFPLTVTSAQKNPTAFYLCASNSLRFKKAFFGQGTRLTVV.

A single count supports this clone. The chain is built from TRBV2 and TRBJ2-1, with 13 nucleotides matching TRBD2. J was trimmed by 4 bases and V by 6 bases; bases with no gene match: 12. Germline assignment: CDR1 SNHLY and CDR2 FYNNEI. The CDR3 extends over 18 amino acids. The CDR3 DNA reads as TGTGCCAGCAGAACACGGACTAGCGGGAGAGGGGGGTACAATGAGCAGTTCTTC. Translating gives CASRTRTSGRGGYNEQFF.

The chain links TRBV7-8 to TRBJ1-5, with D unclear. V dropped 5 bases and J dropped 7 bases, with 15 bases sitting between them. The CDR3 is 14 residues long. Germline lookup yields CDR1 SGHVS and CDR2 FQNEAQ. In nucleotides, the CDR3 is TGTGCCAGCAGCCTAGGATTGGCATCCCAGCCCCAGCATTTT. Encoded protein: CASSLGLASQPQHF.

The CDR3 protein is CASRHITQGTLGNTIYF. CDR3 DNA: TGTGCCAGCAGACATATCACCCAGGGAACCCTCGGAAACACCATATATTTT. This chain links TRBV27 with TRBJ1-3; D may be TRBD1 (5 bases). Germline lookup yields CDR1 MNHEY and CDR2 SMNVEV (reference sequence). CDR3 size: 17 residues. Trimming pared 6 bases from V and 4 bases from J, leaving 22 bases between.

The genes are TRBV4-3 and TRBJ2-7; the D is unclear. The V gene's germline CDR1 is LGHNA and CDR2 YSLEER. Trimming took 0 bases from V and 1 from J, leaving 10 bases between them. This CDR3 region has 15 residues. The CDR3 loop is CASSQDIQPSYEQYF. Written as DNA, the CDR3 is TGCGCCAGCAGCCAAGATATACAGCCGTCCTACGAGCAGTACTTC.

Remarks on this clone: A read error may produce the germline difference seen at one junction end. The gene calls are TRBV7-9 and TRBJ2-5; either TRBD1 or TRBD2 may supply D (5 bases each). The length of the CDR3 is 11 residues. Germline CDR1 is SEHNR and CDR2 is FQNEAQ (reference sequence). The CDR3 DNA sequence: TGTGCCGGCAGCTTAGAGGGGAACCAGTACTTC. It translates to CAGSLEGNQYF. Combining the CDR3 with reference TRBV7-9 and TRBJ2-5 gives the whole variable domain DTGVSQNPRHKITKRGQNVTFRCDPISEHNRLYWYRQTLGQGPEFLTYFQNEAQLEKSRLLSDRFSAERPKGSFSTLEIQRTEQGDSAMYLCAGSLEGNQYFGPGTRLLVL.

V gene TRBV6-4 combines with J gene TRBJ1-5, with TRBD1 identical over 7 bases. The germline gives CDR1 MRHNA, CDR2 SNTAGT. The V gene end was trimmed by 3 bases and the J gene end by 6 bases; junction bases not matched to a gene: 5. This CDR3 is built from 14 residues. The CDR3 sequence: CASSDKGGVQPQHF. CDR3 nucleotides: TGTGCCAGCAGTGATAAAGGGGGCGTTCAGCCCCAGCATTTT.

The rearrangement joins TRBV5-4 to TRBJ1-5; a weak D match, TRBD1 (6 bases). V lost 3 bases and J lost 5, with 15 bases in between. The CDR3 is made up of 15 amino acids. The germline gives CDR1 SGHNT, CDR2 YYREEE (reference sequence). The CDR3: CASSSRQVLDQPQHF. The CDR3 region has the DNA TGTGCCAGCAGCTCGAGACAGGTATTGGATCAGCCCCAGCATTTT.

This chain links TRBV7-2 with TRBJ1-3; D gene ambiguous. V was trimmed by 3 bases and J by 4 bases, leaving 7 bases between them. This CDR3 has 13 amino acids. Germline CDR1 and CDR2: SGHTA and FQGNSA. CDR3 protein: CASSFPGGNTIYF. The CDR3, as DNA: TGTGCCAGCAGCTTCCCCGGGGGAAACACCATATATTTT.

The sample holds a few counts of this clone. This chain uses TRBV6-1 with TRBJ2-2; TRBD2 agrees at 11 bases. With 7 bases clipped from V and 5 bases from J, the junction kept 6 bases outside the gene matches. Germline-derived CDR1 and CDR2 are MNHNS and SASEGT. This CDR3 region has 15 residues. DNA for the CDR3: TGTGCCAGCACCGCACTAGCGGGAGTTACCGGGGAGCTGTTTTTT. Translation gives CASTALAGVTGELFF.

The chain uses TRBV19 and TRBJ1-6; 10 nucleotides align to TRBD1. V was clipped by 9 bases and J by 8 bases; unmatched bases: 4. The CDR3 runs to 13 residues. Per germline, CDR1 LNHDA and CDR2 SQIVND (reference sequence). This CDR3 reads CASSDRGDSPLHF. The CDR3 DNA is TGTGCCAGCTCGGACAGGGGGGATTCACCCCTCCACTTT.

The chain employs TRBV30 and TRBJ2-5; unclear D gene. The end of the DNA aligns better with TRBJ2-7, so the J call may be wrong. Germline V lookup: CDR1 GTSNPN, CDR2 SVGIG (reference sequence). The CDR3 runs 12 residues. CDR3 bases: TGTGCCTGGAGGGGCCCAACCTACGAGCAGTACTTC. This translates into CAWRGPTYEQYF.

CDR3 DNA: TGTGCCAGCAGTTACCGTAAAGGGGCAGATGAAAAACTGTTTTTT. Protein: CASSYRKGADEKLFF. V gene TRBV6-5 combines with J gene TRBJ1-4; D perhaps matches TRBD1 (5 bases). V dropped 2 bases and J dropped 6 bases, with 13 bases sitting between them. The CDR3 totals 15 residues. Per the germline V gene, CDR1 is MNHEY and CDR2 is SVGAGI.

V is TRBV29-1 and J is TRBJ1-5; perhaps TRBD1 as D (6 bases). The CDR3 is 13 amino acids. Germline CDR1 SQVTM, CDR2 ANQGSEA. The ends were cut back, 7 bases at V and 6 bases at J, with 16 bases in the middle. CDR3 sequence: CSAMTGEGQPQHF. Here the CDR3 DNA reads TGCAGCGCCATGACAGGCGAGGGTCAGCCCCAGCATTTT.

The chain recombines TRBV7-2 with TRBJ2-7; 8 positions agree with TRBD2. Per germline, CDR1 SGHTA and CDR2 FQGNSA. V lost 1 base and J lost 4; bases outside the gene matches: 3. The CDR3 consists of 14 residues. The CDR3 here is CASSLGLAIYEQYF. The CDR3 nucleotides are TGTGCCAGCAGCTTAGGACTAGCGATATACGAGCAGTACTTC.

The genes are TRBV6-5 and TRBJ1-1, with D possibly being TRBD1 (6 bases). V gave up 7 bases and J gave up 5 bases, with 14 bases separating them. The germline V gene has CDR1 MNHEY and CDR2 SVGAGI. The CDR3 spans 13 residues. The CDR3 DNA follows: TGTGCCAGCACCCTAACAGGGAAGACTGAAGCTTTCTTT. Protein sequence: CASTLTGKTEAFF.

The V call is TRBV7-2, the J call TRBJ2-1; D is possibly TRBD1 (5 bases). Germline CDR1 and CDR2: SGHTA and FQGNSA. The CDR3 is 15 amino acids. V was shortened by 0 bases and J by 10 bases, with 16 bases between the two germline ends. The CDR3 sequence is CASSLALIQDIEQFF. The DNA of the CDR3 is TGTGCCAGCAGCTTAGCCTTAATCCAGGACATAGAGCAGTTCTTC.

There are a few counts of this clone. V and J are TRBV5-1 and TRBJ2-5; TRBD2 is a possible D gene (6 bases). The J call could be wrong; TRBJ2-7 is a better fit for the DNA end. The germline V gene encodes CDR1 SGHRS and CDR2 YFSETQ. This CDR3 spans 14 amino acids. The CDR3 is CATKIGRSDYEQYF. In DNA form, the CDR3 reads TGCGCCACCAAGATCGGGAGATCGGACTACGAGCAGTACTTC.

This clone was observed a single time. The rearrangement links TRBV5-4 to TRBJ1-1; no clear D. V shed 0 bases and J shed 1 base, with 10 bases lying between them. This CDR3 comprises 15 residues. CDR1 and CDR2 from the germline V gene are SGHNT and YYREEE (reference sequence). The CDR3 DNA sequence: TGTGCCAGCAGCTTGGTGTTCTCAGGGAACACTGAAGCTTTCTTT. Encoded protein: CASSLVFSGNTEAFF. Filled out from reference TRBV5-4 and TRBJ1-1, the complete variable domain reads ETGVTQSPTHLIKTRGQQVTLRCSSQSGHNTVSWYQQALGQGPQFIFQYYREEENGRGNFPPRFSGLQFPNYSSELNVNALELDDSALYLCASSLVFSGNTEAFFGQGTRLTVV.

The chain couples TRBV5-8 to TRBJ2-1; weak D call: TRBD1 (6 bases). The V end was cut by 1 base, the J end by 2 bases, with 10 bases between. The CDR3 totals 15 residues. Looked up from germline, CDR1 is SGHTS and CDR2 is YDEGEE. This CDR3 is CASSLKGGAYNEQFF. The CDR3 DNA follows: TGTGCCAGCAGCTTGAAAGGGGGAGCCTACAATGAGCAGTTCTTC.

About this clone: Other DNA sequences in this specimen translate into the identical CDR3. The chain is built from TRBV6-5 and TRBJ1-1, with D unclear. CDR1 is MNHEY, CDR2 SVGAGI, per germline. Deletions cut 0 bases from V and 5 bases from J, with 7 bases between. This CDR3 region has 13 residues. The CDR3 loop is CASSYSSRTEAFF. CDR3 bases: TGTGCCAGCAGTTACTCGAGTCGGACTGAAGCTTTCTTT.

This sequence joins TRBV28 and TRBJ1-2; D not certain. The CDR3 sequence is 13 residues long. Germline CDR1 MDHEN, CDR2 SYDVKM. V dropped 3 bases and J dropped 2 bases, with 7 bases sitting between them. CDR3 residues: CASSFSTNYGYTF. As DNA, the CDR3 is TGTGCCAGCAGTTTTTCCACAAACTATGGCTACACCTTC.